The 17 T cell receptor beta chains below all came from one sample that was sequenced in a study of blood T cell repertoires in COVID-19. Profiling relied on immunoSEQ multiplex PCR, and the TCRdb table lists in-frame clones only, not all of them. The repertoire includes fewer than 45,000 clones, 65% to 85% of them detected once, and about 40% sits in the top ten. The sequenced material came from peripheral blood. Source of these receptors: a middle-aged man with active or convalescent COVID-19.

The chain is built from TRBV3-1 (or the pseudogene TRBV3-2) and TRBJ2-6; a possible D gene is TRBD1 (5 bases). Germline V gene data show CDR1 as LGHDT and CDR2 as YNNKEL (reference sequence). Trimming removed 1 base at V and 4 bases at J, with 5 bases between. CDR3 size: 14 residues. CDR3 residues: CASSQGGGANVLTF. CDR3 sequence (DNA): TGTGCCAGCAGCCAAGGGGGCGGGGCCAACGTCCTGACTTTC.

This clone occurred once. This chain links TRBV9 with TRBJ1-3, with unresolved D. The CDR3 totals 16 residues. Germline CDR1 is SGDLS and CDR2 is YYNGEE. The V and J ends lost 0 bases and 0 bases respectively, with 10 bases between them. CDR3 loop: CASSVEAANSGNTIYF. The CDR3 nucleotides read TGTGCCAGCAGCGTAGAGGCGGCTAACTCTGGAAACACCATATATTTT.

This chain links TRBV13 with TRBJ2-3; the match to TRBD2 covers 13 bases. Looked up from germline, CDR1 is PRHDT and CDR2 is FYEKMQ (reference sequence). The CDR3 spans 18 residues. Trimming at V came to 3 bases and at J to 4 bases, leaving 10 bases not matched to a gene. In DNA form, the CDR3 reads TGTGCCAGCAGCTTCGGACTAGCGGGGGAACCCCATCCAGATACGCAGTATTTT. As protein: CASSFGLAGEPHPDTQYF.

V and J are TRBV24-1 and TRBJ1-1, with 10 bases matching TRBD1. The CDR3 has 15 residues. Germline loops: CDR1 KGHDR, CDR2 SFDVKD. J gave up 5 bases and V 12 bases, and 14 bases lay outside the gene matches. In DNA form, the CDR3 reads TGTGCCGTATTAATCCGGGACAGGGGAGGAACTGAAGCTTTCTTT. This gives the protein CAVLIRDRGGTEAFF.

V is TRBV15 and J is TRBJ2-7; 11 nucleotides match TRBD1. In germline, CDR1 is LNHNV, CDR2 YYDKDF (reference sequence). Unmatched junction bases numbered 5, after V lost 0 bases and J lost 7 bases. There are 15 residues in the CDR3. The CDR3 DNA reads as TGTGCCACCAGCAGAGAGGACAGGGGGCAGGAAGAGCAGTACTTC. This translates into CATSREDRGQEEQYF.

This clone has more than one count but fewer than ten. The chain couples TRBV5-4 to TRBJ1-1; 10 nucleotides line up with TRBD1. This CDR3 has 14 amino acids. Germline lookup yields CDR1 SGHNT and CDR2 YYREEE (reference sequence). After removal of 2 bases from V and 10 bases from J, the junction contained 8 bases not matched to a gene. The CDR3 spells CASSLDRGQMGAFF. DNA for the CDR3: TGTGCCAGCAGCTTAGACAGGGGGCAGATGGGAGCTTTCTTT.

The rearrangement links TRBV2 to TRBJ2-1; D not resolved. Between the trimmed V and J ends, which lost 2 bases and 9 bases, there was a span of 8 bases. This CDR3 is 12 amino acids long. CDR1 and CDR2 (germline): SNHLY, FYNNEI. This CDR3 reads CASSEWRGEQFF. The CDR3 DNA sequence: TGTGCCAGCAGTGAATGGCGCGGTGAGCAGTTCTTC.

This sequence joins TRBV3-1 (or the pseudogene TRBV3-2) and TRBJ2-6; the D gene is possibly TRBD1 (6 bases). This CDR3 has 15 amino acids. Germline values: CDR1 LGHDT, CDR2 YNNKEL (reference sequence). Trimming took off 3 bases at V and 0 bases at J, with 6 bases between the two ends. CDR3 sequence: CASSQDSSGANVLTF. In DNA, the CDR3 is TGTGCCAGCAGCCAGGACAGCTCTGGGGCCAACGTCCTGACTTTC.

This rearrangement joins TRBV2 to TRBJ2-7; 7 nucleotides align to TRBD1. CDR3 length: 15 residues. J lost 6 bases, V lost 5 bases, and 13 bases had no gene match. In germline, CDR1 is SNHLY, CDR2 FYNNEI. The CDR3 DNA reads TGTGCCAGCAGTCCCACGGGACAGTTTATAGGCGAGCAGTACTTC. As protein: CASSPTGQFIGEQYF.

The rearrangement joins TRBV7-2 to TRBJ2-1; TRBD2 aligns across 10 bases. V lost 6 bases to trimming and J lost 10 bases; unmatched junction nucleotides: 12. The CDR3 length is 15 residues. Germline V gives CDR1 SGHTA, CDR2 FQGNSA. The CDR3, as DNA: TGTGCCAGCAGATTGACTAGCGGGCTGGGGGGAGAGCAGTTCTTC. Its protein is CASRLTSGLGGEQFF.

The V and J genes are TRBV15 and TRBJ2-5; maybe TRBD2 (5 bases). This CDR3 has 13 residues. V lost 5 bases to trimming and J lost 4 bases, with 11 bases between them. The germline gives CDR1 LNHNV, CDR2 YYDKDF (reference sequence). The CDR3 sequence: CATSPPAGETQYF. The CDR3 coding sequence is TGTGCCACCAGCCCGCCCGCGGGAGAGACCCAGTACTTC.

V usage is TRBV6-5 and J usage is TRBJ1-2, with D unclear. The germline V gene has CDR1 MNHEY and CDR2 SVGAGI. V lost 4 bases, J lost 8 bases, and 8 bases lay in between. The CDR3 covers 11 residues. This CDR3 is CASSSKSGYTF. DNA of the CDR3: TGTGCCAGCAGTTCTAAATCGGGCTACACCTTC.

The chain combines TRBV4-1 with TRBJ2-3, with 7 bases identical to TRBD2. The V gene end was trimmed by 2 bases and the J gene end by 2 bases; junction bases not matched to a gene: 4. This CDR3 spans 15 amino acids. Germline CDR1 is MGHRA and CDR2 is YSYEKL. The CDR3 DNA reads TGCGCCAGCAGCCAATTAGCGGGCCACACAGATACGCAGTATTTT. Amino acid sequence: CASSQLAGHTDTQYF.

This clone appeared a few times. The CDR3 DNA reads as TGCGCCAGCAGCAGCAACCGACAGGGGACGAATTCACCCCTCCACTTT. This codes for CASSSNRQGTNSPLHF. The chain joins TRBV5-1 to TRBJ1-6; 8 bases are shared with TRBD1. Germline CDR1 reads SGHRS; CDR2 reads YFSETQ. Trimming took 4 bases from V and 7 from J; bases not matched to a gene: 10. CDR3 length: 16 residues.

The chain links TRBV11-2 to TRBJ2-1, with 7 bases fitting TRBD1. Germline values: CDR1 SGHAT, CDR2 FQNNGV. The CDR3 runs 15 residues. With 3 bases clipped from V and 1 base from J, the junction kept 3 bases outside the gene matches. The CDR3 nucleotides are TGTGCCAGCAGCTTTAGGGGGCTGTCCTACAATGAGCAGTTCTTC. Its protein product is CASSFRGLSYNEQFF.

The chain recombines TRBV11-3 with TRBJ2-5; 8 bases match TRBD2. The CDR3 totals 14 residues. Losses at the gene ends were 8 bases for V and 0 bases for J; bases not matched to a gene: 5. The V gene's germline CDR1 is SGHNT and CDR2 YENEEA. CDR3 protein: CASGAGGYQETQYF. CDR3 sequence (DNA): TGTGCCAGCGGGGCGGGGGGTTACCAAGAGACCCAGTACTTC. The full variable domain, rest sourced from reference TRBV11-3 and TRBJ2-5, is EAGVVQSPRYKIIEKKQPVAFWCNPISGHNTLYWYLQNLGQGPELLIRYENEEAVDDSQLPKDRFSAERLKGVDSTLKIQPAELGDSAVYLCASGAGGYQETQYFGPGTRLLVL.

The rearrangement joins TRBV6-1 to TRBJ1-6; 8 bases are a match to TRBD1. Germline V CDR1 and CDR2: MNHNS, SASEGT. V shed 1 base, J shed 3 bases, and the junction held 8 bases outside the gene matches. This CDR3 spans 18 amino acids. CDR3 DNA: TGTGCCAGCAGTGAAGGTCCCATTGACAGGGGCTATAATTCACCCCTCCACTTT. Its translation is CASSEGPIDRGYNSPLHF.